This T cell receptor beta chain comes out of a study of blood T cell repertoires in COVID-19. Study as a whole: Acute and convalescent COVID-19 specimens originated in the United States, Italy and Spain. Sample material is recorded as cDNA or gDNA derived from T cells, B-cell-depleted T cells, or PBMCs.

This clone has only one observation. Authors' methods: Nucleated cell number was recorded as an estimate derived from reference gene primer amplification. Assay: immunoSEQ multiplex PCR; the TCRdb copy retains only in-frame clones and omits some. V, J and clone size derive from that table, while D and trimming were established from the DNA sequence. This sample has 180,000 or so clones; approximately 85% occur once, and the top ten carry about a tenth. V was shortened by 3 bases and J by 1 base, with 11 bases between the two germline ends. Looked up from germline, CDR1 is LNHDA and CDR2 is SQIVND (reference sequence). CDR3 length equals 15 residues.

V usage is TRBV19 and J usage is TRBJ2-3, with unresolved D. Sequenced: peripheral blood. The sequence was collected from a human donor with active or convalescent COVID-19. The donor label of this sample is uncertain. CDR3 bases: TGTGCCAGTAGTATTTCTGGAGTCCGCACAGATACGCAGTATTTT. Translation: CASSISGVRTDTQYF.